This T cell receptor (beta chain) was sequenced for a study of blood T cell repertoires in COVID-19. The wider study: Some COVID-19 samples were acute and others convalescent; all came from the United States, Italy and Spain. T cells, B-cell-depleted T cells, or PBMCs supplied cDNA or gDNA.

The CDR3 contains 15 residues. Trimming left V 0 bases short and J 1 base short, with 7 bases between. CDR1 and CDR2 (germline): ENHRY, SYGVKD. In the original analysis: From reference gene primer amplification, estimates of nucleated cell counts were derived. Measured with immunoSEQ multiplex PCR; TCRdb has only the in-frame clones, and not every one. V and J calls and clone size are given by that table; D and trimming were obtained from the DNA. The data hold about 250,000 clones, with about nine tenths observed a single time. The TCR sequence derives from a woman between 40 and 50 years old who had recovered from COVID-19. J is TRBJ1-5 and V is TRBV10-3, with D maybe TRBD1 (5 bases). The sequenced sample was peripheral blood. The CDR3 nucleotides read TGTGCCATCAGTGAGTCGACAGCGAGCAATCAGCCCCAGCATTTT. Translated: CAISESTASNQPQHF.